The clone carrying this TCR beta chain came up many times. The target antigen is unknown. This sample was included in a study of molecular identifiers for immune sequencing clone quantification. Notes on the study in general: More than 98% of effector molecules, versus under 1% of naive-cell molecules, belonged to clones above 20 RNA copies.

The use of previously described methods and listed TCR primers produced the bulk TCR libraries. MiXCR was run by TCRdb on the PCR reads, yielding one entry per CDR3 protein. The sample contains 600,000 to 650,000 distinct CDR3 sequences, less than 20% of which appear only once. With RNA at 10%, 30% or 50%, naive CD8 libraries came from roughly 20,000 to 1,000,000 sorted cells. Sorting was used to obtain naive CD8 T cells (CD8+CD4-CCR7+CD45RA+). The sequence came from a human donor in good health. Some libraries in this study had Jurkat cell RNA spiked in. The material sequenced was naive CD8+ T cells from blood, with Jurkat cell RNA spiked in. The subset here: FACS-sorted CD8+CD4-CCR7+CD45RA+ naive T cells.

This CDR3 is CASSLGADRANWYF. The CDR3 DNA follows: TGTGCCAGCAGCTTGGGAGCGGACAGGGCGAACTGGTACTTC. The rearrangement joins TRBV7-9 to TRBJ2-7; 8 positions match TRBD1. CDR1 is SEHNR, CDR2 FQNEAQ, per germline (reference sequence). J lost 12 bases, V lost 3 bases, and 13 bases had no gene match. The CDR3 extends over 14 amino acids.